This TCR beta chain was captured by sequencing in a study of blood T cell repertoires in COVID-19. Study-level background: T cells, B-cell-depleted T cells, or PBMCs provided the cDNA or gDNA that served as material.

Per the study methods: Reference gene primer amplification gave estimated nucleated cell counts. TCRdb's table, derived via immunoSEQ multiplex PCR, lists solely in-frame clones and lacks some. V and J calls and clone size are given by that table; D and trimming were obtained from the DNA. The profile shows 120,000 or so clones, 65% to 90% of them singletons. The CDR3 runs to 17 residues. V trimming: 5 bases; J trimming: 6 bases; junction bases outside the gene matches: 14. Germline-derived CDR1 and CDR2 are SEHNR and FQNEAQ (reference sequence). V gene TRBV7-9 combines with J gene TRBJ1-5; 9 nucleotides agree with TRBD1. The source material was peripheral blood. This receptor was taken from a man of 80 years or more with active or convalescent COVID-19. The CDR3 DNA reads as TGTGCCAGCAGCCCACGGGACAGGGTAAGGTTTCGTCAGCCCCAGCATTTT. Amino acids: CASSPRDRVRFRQPQHF. The full variable domain, in which reference TRBV7-9 and TRBJ1-5 provide the parts outside the CDR3, is DTGVSQNPRHKITKRGQNVTFRCDPISEHNRLYWYRQTLGQGPEFLTYFQNEAQLEKSRLLSDRFSAERPKGSFSTLEIQRTEQGDSAMYLCASSPRDRVRFRQPQHFGDGTRLSIL.